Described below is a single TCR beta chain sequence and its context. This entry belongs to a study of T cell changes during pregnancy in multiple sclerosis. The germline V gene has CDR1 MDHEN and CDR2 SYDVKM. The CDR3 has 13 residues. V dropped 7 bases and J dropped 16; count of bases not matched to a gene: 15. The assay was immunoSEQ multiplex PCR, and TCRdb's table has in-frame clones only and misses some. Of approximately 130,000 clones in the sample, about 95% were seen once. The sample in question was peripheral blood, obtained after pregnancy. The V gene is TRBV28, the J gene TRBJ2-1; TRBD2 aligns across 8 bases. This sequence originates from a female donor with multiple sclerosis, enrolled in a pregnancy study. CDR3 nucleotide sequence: TGTGCCAGCACCCCGGTGGGCGGGAGGCCTTTTTTCTTC. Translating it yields CASTPVGGRPFFF.